These 22 T cell receptor beta chains were sequenced from one sample in a study of technical replicates of blood from four donors. Assay used: immunoSEQ multiplex PCR; TCRdb lists only in-frame clones, some missing. The table records tens of thousands of clones, about 97% of them present only once. Sample: T cells isolated from PBMCs. The receptors stem from a human donor in good health.

The chain is built from TRBV11-2 and TRBJ1-5; no definite D call. Germline V gene data show CDR1 as SGHAT and CDR2 as FQNNGV. V lost 1 base and J lost 4, with 11 bases in between. The CDR3 is 15 residues long. In DNA form, the CDR3 reads TGTGCCAGCAGCTTAGTTTCAGGTCAAAATCAGCCCCAGCATTTT. Amino acid sequence: CASSLVSGQNQPQHF.

The V and J genes are TRBV19 and TRBJ1-5; D may be TRBD1 (6 bases). Germline CDR1 LNHDA, CDR2 SQIVND (reference sequence). There are 14 residues in the CDR3. V was clipped by 6 bases and J by 2 bases, with 11 bases between them. This CDR3 is CASRGGAGNQPQHF. DNA for the CDR3: TGTGCCAGTAGGGGGGGGGCCGGCAATCAGCCCCAGCATTTT.

The V call is TRBV5-1, the J call TRBJ1-1, with TRBD1 matching over 7 bases. This CDR3 has 16 amino acids. From germline, CDR1 is SGHRS and CDR2 YFSETQ. The V and J ends lost 4 bases and 7 bases, in that order; junction bases with no gene match: 16. The CDR3: CASSKMTGTNIDEAFF. The CDR3 DNA reads TGCGCCAGCAGCAAGATGACAGGGACCAACATTGATGAAGCTTTCTTT.

This clone was observed a single time. V gene TRBV5-4 combines with J gene TRBJ2-7; D perhaps matches TRBD2 (6 bases). CDR1 and CDR2 (germline): SGHNT, YYREEE (reference sequence). With 4 bases removed from V and 6 bases from J, the gap between germline ends came to 20 bases. CDR3 size: 15 residues. The CDR3 DNA reads TGTGCCAGCAGCCCAGCTGGGGGGAAAGGCGGCGAGCAGTACTTC. The encoded protein is CASSPAGGKGGEQYF.

This clone came up once. CDR3 residues: CASLRNVAGKAFF. The CDR3 DNA follows: TGTGCCAGCCTGAGGAATGTTGCAGGGAAAGCTTTCTTT. The chain carries TRBV5-6 and TRBJ1-1; maybe TRBD1 (5 bases). V gave up 7 bases and J gave up 9 bases, with 19 bases separating them. The CDR3 has 13 residues. Germline lookup yields CDR1 SGHDT and CDR2 YYEEEE.

The rearrangement uses TRBV7-6 and TRBJ2-7; possible D gene TRBD2, 5 bases. The CDR3 sequence is 13 residues long. V lost 5 bases to trimming and J lost 4 bases, with 12 bases between them. The germline gives CDR1 SGHVS, CDR2 FNYEAQ. The chain's CDR3 is CASSIGKKYEQYF. The CDR3 bases are TGTGCCAGCAGCATCGGGAAAAAATACGAGCAGTACTTC.

The rearrangement links TRBV10-2 to TRBJ2-7, with 7 bases fitting TRBD1. V shed 3 bases and J 2 bases; nucleotides not matched to a gene: 4. The CDR3 loop spans 14 amino acids. Germline values: CDR1 WSHSY, CDR2 SAAADI. The CDR3 reads CASSDRGTAYEQYF. In DNA, the CDR3 is TGCGCCAGCAGTGACCGAGGGACAGCCTACGAGCAGTACTTC.

The V call is TRBV7-6, the J call TRBJ2-6; unclear D gene. Trimming removed 3 bases at V and 2 bases at J, with 5 bases between. CDR1 is SGHVS and CDR2 is FNYEAQ in the germline V gene. This CDR3 spans 14 amino acids. The chain's CDR3 is CASSLVAGANVLTF. In nucleotides, the CDR3 is TGTGCCAGCAGCTTGGTAGCTGGGGCCAACGTCCTGACTTTC.

J is TRBJ2-3 and V is TRBV6-6; TRBD1 matches at 9 bases. The CDR3 has 13 residues. The junction had 3 bases not matched to a gene; V was cut back by 8 bases and J by 3 bases. In germline, CDR1 is MNHNY, CDR2 SVGAGI (reference sequence). CDR3 coding DNA: TGTGCCAGCGCCGGACAGGGGACAGATACGCAGTATTTT. It encodes CASAGQGTDTQYF.

This clone was detected only once. The chain recombines TRBV4-1 with TRBJ1-5; D uncertain. The V gene's germline CDR1 is MGHRA and CDR2 YSYEKL. This CDR3 has 14 amino acids. V lost 1 base to trimming and J lost 3 bases, with 7 bases between them. The CDR3 nucleotides read TGCGCCAGCAGCCAAGCGGGGTCCAATCAGCCCCAGCATTTT. Residues: CASSQAGSNQPQHF.

The CDR3 nucleotides read TGTGCCAGCACCCCTCTAGGAGGGACTACCGGGGAGCTGTTTTTT. Encoded protein: CASTPLGGTTGELFF. The chain is built from TRBV6-5 and TRBJ2-2; D is perhaps TRBD2 (6 bases). V lost 7 bases, J lost 5 bases, and 17 bases lay in between. The CDR3 consists of 15 residues. Germline V lookup: CDR1 MNHEY, CDR2 SVGAGI.

V is TRBV6-1 and J is TRBJ1-5; D not certain. Germline CDR1 is MNHNS and CDR2 is SASEGT. V was cut by 2 bases and J by 7 bases, with 6 bases left in between. The CDR3 has 12 residues. This chain's CDR3 is CASSEPGQPQHF. The CDR3 DNA follows: TGTGCCAGCAGTGAACCGGGACAGCCCCAGCATTTT.

The rearrangement links TRBV29-1 to TRBJ2-1; TRBD1 might be the D (5 bases). Germline V gives CDR1 SQVTM, CDR2 ANQGSEA. V was cut by 3 bases and J by 3 bases, with 12 bases left in between. The CDR3 spans 14 residues. The CDR3 DNA reads TGCAGCGTTGAGGCTCAGGGTAACTACAATGAGCAGTTCTTC. Its protein product is CSVEAQGNYNEQFF.

The chain employs TRBV6-5 and TRBJ1-1; D remains ambiguous. The germline CDR1 and CDR2 sequences are MNHEY and SVGAGI. The V end was cut by 1 base, the J end by 4 bases, with 10 bases between. The CDR3 length is 14 residues. In DNA, the CDR3 is TGTGCCAGCAGTTACTTCACTCGTGGCACTGAAGCTTTCTTT. Translated: CASSYFTRGTEAFF.

The CDR3 region is CASSQEGTTNTGELFF. CDR3 DNA: TGCGCCAGCAGCCAAGAAGGGACAACGAACACCGGGGAGCTGTTTTTT. The chain has TRBV4-1 and TRBJ2-2, with a possible D match to TRBD1 (6 bases). In germline, CDR1 is MGHRA, CDR2 YSYEKL. V was clipped by 0 bases and J by 0 bases, with 8 bases between them. This CDR3 contains 16 residues.

This clone showed up just once. This rearrangement joins TRBV11-3 to TRBJ2-1, with 12 bases lining up with TRBD2. Germline V lookup: CDR1 SGHNT, CDR2 YENEEA. V was pared by 5 bases and J by 1 base, with 0 bases of the junction left unmatched. The CDR3 has 15 residues. CDR3 region: CASSLAGGSYNEQFF. Written as DNA, the CDR3 is TGTGCCAGCAGCCTAGCGGGGGGGTCCTACAATGAGCAGTTCTTC. Full variable domain (rest looked up from reference TRBV11-3 and TRBJ2-1): EAGVVQSPRYKIIEKKQPVAFWCNPISGHNTLYWYLQNLGQGPELLIRYENEEAVDDSQLPKDRFSAERLKGVDSTLKIQPAELGDSAVYLCASSLAGGSYNEQFFGPGTRLTVL.

The rearrangement links TRBV29-1 to TRBJ1-2, with a weak D call TRBD1 (5 bases). Trimming left V 4 bases short and J 4 bases short, with 19 bases between. Germline values: CDR1 SQVTM, CDR2 ANQGSEA. The length of the CDR3 is 15 residues. The CDR3 is CSVVMSGLLSYGYTF. The CDR3, as DNA: TGCAGCGTTGTAATGTCAGGGCTTCTTAGCTATGGCTACACCTTC.

The genes are TRBV4-1 and TRBJ1-1; no clear D. Germline loops: CDR1 MGHRA, CDR2 YSYEKL. V dropped 8 bases and J dropped 1 base, with 8 bases sitting between them. There are 12 residues in the CDR3. CDR3 DNA sequence: TGCGCCAGCTACACAGAGAACACTGAAGCTTTCTTT. Translating it yields CASYTENTEAFF.

This clone was seen only once. The gene calls are TRBV5-4 and TRBJ2-7; TRBD1 aligns across 7 bases. Germline lookup yields CDR1 SGHNT and CDR2 YYREEE (reference sequence). This CDR3 region has 14 residues. V lost 3 bases to trimming and J lost 3 bases; unmatched junction nucleotides: 6. Written as DNA, the CDR3 is TGTGCCAGCAGCTCACAGGGGAATCTCTACGAGCAGTACTTC. Encoded protein: CASSSQGNLYEQYF.

The V call is TRBV6-4, the J call TRBJ2-3; maybe TRBD2 (6 bases). The V gene lost 3 bases and the J gene lost 2 bases, with 9 bases spanning the gap. This CDR3 spans 14 amino acids. In germline, CDR1 is MRHNA, CDR2 SNTAGT. The CDR3 reads CASSEGGSTDTQYF. The CDR3 bases are TGTGCCAGCAGTGAGGGGGGATCCACAGATACGCAGTATTTT.

The J gene is TRBJ1-3, the V gene TRBV28; the D gene is possibly TRBD1 (5 bases). The germline gives CDR1 MDHEN, CDR2 SYDVKM. The V and J ends lost 7 bases and 4 bases respectively, with 8 bases between them. CDR3 length: 12 residues. CDR3 bases: TGTGCCAGCACAGGGTCCGGAAACACCATATATTTT. Its protein product is CASTGSGNTIYF.

The chain employs TRBV6-4 and TRBJ2-1, with 12 bases aligning to TRBD2. This CDR3 has 16 amino acids. Per germline, CDR1 MRHNA and CDR2 SNTAGT. J gave up 5 bases and V 3 bases, and 5 bases lay outside the gene matches. The CDR3 protein is CASSEVGLAGNNEQFF. Written as DNA, the CDR3 is TGTGCCAGCAGTGAGGTCGGACTAGCGGGGAACAATGAGCAGTTCTTC.